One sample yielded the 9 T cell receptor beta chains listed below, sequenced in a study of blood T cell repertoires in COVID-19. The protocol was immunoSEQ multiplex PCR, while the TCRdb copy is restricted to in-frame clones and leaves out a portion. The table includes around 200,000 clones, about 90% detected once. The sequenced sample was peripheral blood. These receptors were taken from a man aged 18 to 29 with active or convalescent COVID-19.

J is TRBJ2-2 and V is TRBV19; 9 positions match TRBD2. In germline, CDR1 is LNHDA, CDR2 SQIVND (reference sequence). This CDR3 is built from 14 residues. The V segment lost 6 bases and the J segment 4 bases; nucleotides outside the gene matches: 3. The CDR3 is CASRVSGGTGELFF. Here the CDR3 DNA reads TGTGCCAGTAGGGTTAGCGGGGGCACCGGGGAGCTGTTTTTT.

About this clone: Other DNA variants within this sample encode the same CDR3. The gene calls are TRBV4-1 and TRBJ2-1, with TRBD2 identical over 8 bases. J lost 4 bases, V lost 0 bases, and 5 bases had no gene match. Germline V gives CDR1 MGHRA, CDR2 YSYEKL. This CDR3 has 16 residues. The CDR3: CASSQDRAGGYNEQFF. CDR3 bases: TGCGCCAGCAGCCAAGATAGGGCGGGGGGATACAATGAGCAGTTCTTC.

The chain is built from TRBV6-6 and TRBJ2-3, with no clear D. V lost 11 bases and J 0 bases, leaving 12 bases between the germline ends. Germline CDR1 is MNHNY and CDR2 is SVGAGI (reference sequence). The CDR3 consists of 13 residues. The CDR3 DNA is TGTGCCTCCCTCCTGGAGAGCACAGATACGCAGTATTTT. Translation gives CASLLESTDTQYF.

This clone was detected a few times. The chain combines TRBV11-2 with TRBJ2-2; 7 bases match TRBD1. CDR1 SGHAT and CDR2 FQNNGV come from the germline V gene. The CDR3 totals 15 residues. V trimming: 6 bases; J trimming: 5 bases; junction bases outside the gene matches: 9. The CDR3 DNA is TGTGCCAGCAGAAAACCGGGACAGAGAACCGGGGAGCTGTTTTTT. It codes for CASRKPGQRTGELFF.

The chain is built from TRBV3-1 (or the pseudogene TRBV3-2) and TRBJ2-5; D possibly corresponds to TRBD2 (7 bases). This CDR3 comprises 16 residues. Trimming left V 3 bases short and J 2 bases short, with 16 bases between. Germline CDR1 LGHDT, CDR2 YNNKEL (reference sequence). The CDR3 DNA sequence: TGTGCCAGCAGCCAGAGGAGAGGGGGGGGTCAAGAGACCCAGTACTTC. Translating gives CASSQRRGGGQETQYF.

Here the CDR3 DNA reads TGTGCCAGTAGTCCTACAGGGACAGGGGGCTTTGAAAAACTGTTTTTT. It is translated as CASSPTGTGGFEKLFF. This rearrangement joins TRBV19 to TRBJ1-4; TRBD1 matches at 12 bases. Germline V CDR1 and CDR2: LNHDA, SQIVND (reference sequence). J was trimmed by 7 bases and V by 5 bases; bases with no gene match: 8. This CDR3 has 16 residues.

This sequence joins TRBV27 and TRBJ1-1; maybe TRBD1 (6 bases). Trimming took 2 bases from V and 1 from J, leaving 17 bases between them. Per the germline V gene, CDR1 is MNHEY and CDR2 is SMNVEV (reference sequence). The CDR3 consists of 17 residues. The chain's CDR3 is CASSLVGGGHSNTEAFF. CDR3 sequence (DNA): TGTGCCAGCAGTTTAGTAGGGGGGGGACACTCGAACACTGAAGCTTTCTTT.

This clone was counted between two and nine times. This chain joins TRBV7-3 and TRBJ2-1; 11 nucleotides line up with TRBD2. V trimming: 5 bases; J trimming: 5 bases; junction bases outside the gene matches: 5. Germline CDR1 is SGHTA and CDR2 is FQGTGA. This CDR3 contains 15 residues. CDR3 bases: TGTGCCAGCAGCCCCTCTAGCGGGAGGAACAATGAGCAGTTCTTC. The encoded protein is CASSPSSGRNNEQFF. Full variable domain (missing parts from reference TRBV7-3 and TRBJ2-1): GAGVSQTPSNKVTEKGKYVELRCDPISGHTALYWYRQSLGQGPEFLIYFQGTGAADDSGLPNDRFFAVRPEGSVSTLKIQRTERGDSAVYLCASSPSSGRNNEQFFGPGTRLTVL.

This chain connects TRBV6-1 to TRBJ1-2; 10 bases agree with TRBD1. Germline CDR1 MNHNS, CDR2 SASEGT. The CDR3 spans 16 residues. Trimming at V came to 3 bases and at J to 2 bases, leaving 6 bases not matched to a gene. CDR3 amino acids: CASSEGGDRGNYGYTF. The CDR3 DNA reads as TGTGCCAGCAGTGAGGGGGGGGACAGGGGAAACTATGGCTACACCTTC.